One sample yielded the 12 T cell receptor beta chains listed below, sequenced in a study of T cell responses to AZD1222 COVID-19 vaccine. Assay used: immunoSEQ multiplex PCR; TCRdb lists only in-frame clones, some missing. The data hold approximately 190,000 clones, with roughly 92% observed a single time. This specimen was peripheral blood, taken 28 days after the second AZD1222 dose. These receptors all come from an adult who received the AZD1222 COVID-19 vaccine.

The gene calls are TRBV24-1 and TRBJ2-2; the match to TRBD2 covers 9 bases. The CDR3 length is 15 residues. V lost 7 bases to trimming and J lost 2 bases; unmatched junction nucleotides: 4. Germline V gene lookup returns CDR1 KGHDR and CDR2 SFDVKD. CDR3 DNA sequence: TGTGCCACCAGAGAGACTAGCGGTAACACCGGGGAGCTGTTTTTT. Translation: CATRETSGNTGELFF.

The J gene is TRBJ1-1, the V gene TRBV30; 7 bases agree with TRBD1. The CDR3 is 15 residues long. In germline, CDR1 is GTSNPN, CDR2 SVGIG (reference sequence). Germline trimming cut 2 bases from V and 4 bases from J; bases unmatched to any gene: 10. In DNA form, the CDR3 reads TGTGCCTGGAGTACCTCACAGGGGTTTATCACTGAAGCTTTCTTT. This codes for CAWSTSQGFITEAFF.

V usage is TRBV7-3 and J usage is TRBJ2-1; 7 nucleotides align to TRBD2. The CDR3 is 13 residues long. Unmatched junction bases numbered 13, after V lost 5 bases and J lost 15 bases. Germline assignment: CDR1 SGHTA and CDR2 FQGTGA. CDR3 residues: CASSPSGTGSTFF. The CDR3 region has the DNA TGTGCCAGCAGCCCGAGCGGGACTGGGTCCACGTTCTTC.

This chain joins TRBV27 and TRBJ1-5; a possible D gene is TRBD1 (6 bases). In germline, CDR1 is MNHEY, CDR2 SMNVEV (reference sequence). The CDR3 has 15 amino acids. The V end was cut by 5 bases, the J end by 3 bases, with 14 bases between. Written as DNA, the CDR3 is TGTGCCAGCAGTCCGATCACAGGGCTCAATCAGCCCCAGCATTTT. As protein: CASSPITGLNQPQHF.

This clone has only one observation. Here the CDR3 DNA reads TGTGCCAGCAGCCCAGGGACAGGGAGGAACACTGAAGCTTTCTTT. This codes for CASSPGTGRNTEAFF. The chain has TRBV11-3 and TRBJ1-1, with 9 bases that match TRBD1. CDR1 SGHNT and CDR2 YENEEA come from the germline V gene. Trimming took 5 bases from V and 1 from J; bases not matched to a gene: 5. There are 15 residues in the CDR3.

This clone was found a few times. CDR3 loop: CASSVGTGRGEAFF. CDR3 in DNA: TGCGCCAGCAGCGTAGGGACAGGGAGGGGTGAAGCTTTCTTT. The rearrangement uses TRBV5-1 and TRBJ1-1; TRBD1 aligns across 9 bases. The J segment lost 7 bases and the V segment lost 4 bases, leaving 8 bases of the junction unmatched. The CDR3 contains 14 residues. The germline CDR1 and CDR2 sequences are SGHRS and YFSETQ.

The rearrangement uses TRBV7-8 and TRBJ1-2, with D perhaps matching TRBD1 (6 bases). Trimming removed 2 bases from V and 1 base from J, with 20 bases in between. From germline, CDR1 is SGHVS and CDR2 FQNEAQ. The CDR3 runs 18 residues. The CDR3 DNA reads TGTGCCAGCAGCTTATTCAGGTCAGGGGCGCCGAATAACTATGGCTACACCTTC. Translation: CASSLFRSGAPNNYGYTF.

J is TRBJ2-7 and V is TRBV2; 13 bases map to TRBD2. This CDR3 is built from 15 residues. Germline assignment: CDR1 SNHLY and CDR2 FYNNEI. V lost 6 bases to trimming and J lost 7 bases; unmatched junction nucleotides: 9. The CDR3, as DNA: TGTGCCAGCAGACGGACTAGCGGGGGCATGGGGGAGCAGTACTTC. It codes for CASRRTSGGMGEQYF. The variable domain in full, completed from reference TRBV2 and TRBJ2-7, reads EPEVTQTPSHQVTQMGQEVILRCVPISNHLYFYWYRQILGQKVEFLVSFYNNEISEKSEIFDDQFSVERPDGSNFTLKIRSTKLEDSAMYFCASRRTSGGMGEQYFGPGTRLTVT.

The CDR3 reads CASITGGGNSNYGYTF. CDR3 DNA sequence: TGTGCCAGCATCACCGGGGGGGGTAATTCTAACTATGGCTACACCTTC. The chain joins TRBV28 to TRBJ1-2, with D possibly TRBD1 on 5 matching bases. Germline CDR1 and CDR2: MDHEN and SYDVKM. V was clipped by 7 bases and J by 0 bases, with 18 bases between them. CDR3 length: 16 amino acids.

CDR3 region: CASSVGQTSGGGEQYF. In nucleotides, the CDR3 is TGTGCCAGCAGCGTAGGCCAGACTAGCGGGGGCGGGGAGCAGTACTTC. The chain joins TRBV9 to TRBJ2-7; 12 nucleotides agree with TRBD2. The CDR3 covers 16 residues. After removal of 0 bases from V and 7 bases from J, the junction contained 8 bases not matched to a gene. Germline values: CDR1 SGDLS, CDR2 YYNGEE.

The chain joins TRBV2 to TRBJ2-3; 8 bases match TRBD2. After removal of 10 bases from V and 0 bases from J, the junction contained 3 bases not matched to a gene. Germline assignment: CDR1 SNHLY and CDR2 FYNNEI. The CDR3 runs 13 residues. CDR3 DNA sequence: TGTGCCAACGGGACTAGTAGCACAGATACGCAGTATTTT. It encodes CANGTSSTDTQYF.

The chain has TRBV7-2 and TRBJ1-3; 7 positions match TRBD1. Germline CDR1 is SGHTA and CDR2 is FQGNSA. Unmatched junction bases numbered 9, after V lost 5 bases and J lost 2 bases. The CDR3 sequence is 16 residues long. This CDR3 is CASSPRAGGTGNTIYF. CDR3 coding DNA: TGTGCCAGCAGCCCCAGGGCAGGGGGGACTGGAAACACCATATATTTT.